These 25 T cell receptor beta chains came from one sample sequenced in a study of cytomegalovirus exposure and HLA in healthy donors. In the PCR, 60 Vbeta and 13 Jbeta primers were used. Assay used: immunoSEQ multiplex PCR; TCRdb lists only in-frame clones, some missing. The sample yields under 200,000 clones, 70% to 80% seen once. Sequencing was done on a sample of PBMCs. The receptors stem from a man younger than 30 in good health and CMV-seropositive.

The J gene is TRBJ2-3, the V gene TRBV11-2; TRBD2 aligns across 11 bases. CDR1 SGHAT and CDR2 FQNNGV come from the germline V gene. The V segment lost 1 base and the J segment 2 bases; nucleotides outside the gene matches: 11. The CDR3 consists of 19 residues. CDR3 in amino acids: CASSLGLAGGPFDTDTQYF. As DNA, the CDR3 is TGTGCCAGCAGCTTAGGGCTAGCGGGAGGCCCATTTGACACAGATACGCAGTATTTT.

The V call is TRBV11-2, the J call TRBJ2-7; no reliable D call. Germline values: CDR1 SGHAT, CDR2 FQNNGV. This CDR3 has 14 residues. Trimming took off 4 bases at V and 3 bases at J, with 13 bases between the two ends. The chain's CDR3 is CASSSYTRNYEQYF. For the CDR3, the DNA is TGTGCCAGCAGCTCGTACACAAGAAACTACGAGCAGTACTTC.

V gene TRBV5-1 combines with J gene TRBJ2-7; 10 nucleotides line up with TRBD2. In germline, CDR1 is SGHRS, CDR2 YFSETQ. The CDR3 length is 16 residues. J lost 3 bases, V lost 0 bases, and 6 bases had no gene match. DNA of the CDR3: TGCGCCAGCAGCTTGGCCCTCACTAGCGGGGACTACGAGCAGTACTTC. It specifies CASSLALTSGDYEQYF.

V and J are TRBV2 and TRBJ1-2; 10 bases are a match to TRBD1. Trimming took 6 bases from V and 7 from J; bases not matched to a gene: 11. The CDR3 runs to 15 residues. Germline V lookup: CDR1 SNHLY, CDR2 FYNNEI. Written as DNA, the CDR3 is TGTGCCAGCAGCACCGGACAGGGGGATTTGGGTGGCTACACCTTC. This gives the protein CASSTGQGDLGGYTF.

This clone has a single count. The chain employs TRBV25-1 and TRBJ2-5; TRBD2 matches 8 bases. Per germline, CDR1 MGHDK and CDR2 SYGVNS. The CDR3 loop spans 15 amino acids. V shed 6 bases, J shed 5 bases, and the junction held 11 bases outside the gene matches. The CDR3 reads CASSKYGTSRETQYF. DNA of the CDR3: TGTGCCAGCAGCAAATACGGGACTAGTAGGGAGACCCAGTACTTC. Full variable domain (rest looked up from reference TRBV25-1 and TRBJ2-5): EADIYQTPRYLVIGTGKKITLECSQTMGHDKMYWYQQDPGMELHLIHYSYGVNSTEKGDLSSESTVSRIRTEHFPLTLESARPSHTSQYLCASSKYGTSRETQYFGPGTRLLVL.

A single count supports this clone. V and J are TRBV4-2 and TRBJ1-1; weak D call: TRBD1 (5 bases). V lost 0 bases and J 12 bases, leaving 11 bases between the germline ends. CDR1 is LGHNA, CDR2 YNFKEQ, per germline. The CDR3 runs 12 residues. The CDR3 spells CASSQDWGGTFF. The CDR3, as DNA: TGTGCCAGCAGCCAAGATTGGGGGGGGACTTTCTTT.

The chain has TRBV5-1 and TRBJ2-7, with 7 nucleotides matching TRBD2. V was pared by 4 bases and J by 0 bases, with 7 bases of the junction left unmatched. The CDR3 is made up of 15 amino acids. The germline V gene encodes CDR1 SGHRS and CDR2 YFSETQ. CDR3 nucleotide sequence: TGCGCCAGCAGCCCGGGGGGAGTCGGCTCCTACGAGCAGTACTTC. As protein: CASSPGGVGSYEQYF.

This chain connects TRBV7-2 to TRBJ1-1; D unclear. From germline, CDR1 is SGHTA and CDR2 FQGNSA. The CDR3 length is 13 residues. V was trimmed by 5 bases and J by 3 bases, leaving 10 bases between them. CDR3 in amino acids: CASSSSGDTEAFF. The CDR3 DNA follows: TGTGCCAGCAGCAGTAGCGGGGACACTGAAGCTTTCTTT.

CDR3 sequence (DNA): TGTGCCAGCAGCTTTACAGGGGGCACCCAGCCCCAGCATTTT. This encodes CASSFTGGTQPQHF. The chain is built from TRBV7-8 and TRBJ1-5; 9 nucleotides align to TRBD1. The CDR3 sequence is 14 residues long. Germline assignment: CDR1 SGHVS and CDR2 FQNEAQ. With 3 bases clipped from V and 7 bases from J, the junction kept 4 bases outside the gene matches.

This chain connects TRBV5-4 to TRBJ2-1; D uncertain. In germline, CDR1 is SGHNT, CDR2 YYREEE (reference sequence). The CDR3 runs to 13 residues. V gave up 0 bases and J gave up 5 bases, with 6 bases separating them. The CDR3 DNA follows: TGTGCCAGCAGCTTGGAACCGGACAATGAGCAGTTCTTC. This sequence encodes CASSLEPDNEQFF.

This chain links TRBV7-9 with TRBJ2-5; 7 bases fit TRBD2. Per the germline V gene, CDR1 is SEHNR and CDR2 is FQNEAQ (reference sequence). Germline trimming cut 8 bases from V and 3 bases from J; bases unmatched to any gene: 6. This CDR3 is 13 amino acids long. Written as DNA, the CDR3 is TGTGCCAGCCGGGTCCTAGCGGAAGAGACCCAGTACTTC. Translating gives CASRVLAEETQYF.

The rearrangement joins TRBV5-4 to TRBJ1-6; D is perhaps TRBD1 (5 bases). The CDR3 is 15 residues long. Germline values: CDR1 SGHNT, CDR2 YYREEE (reference sequence). V was shortened by 5 bases and J by 5 bases, with 14 bases between the two germline ends. CDR3 region: CASRPGGSDNSPLHF. CDR3 coding DNA: TGTGCCAGCAGGCCCGGGGGGTCCGATAATTCACCCCTCCACTTT. The whole variable domain, remainder taken from reference TRBV5-4 and TRBJ1-6, is ETGVTQSPTHLIKTRGQQVTLRCSSQSGHNTVSWYQQALGQGPQFIFQYYREEENGRGNFPPRFSGLQFPNYSSELNVNALELDDSALYLCASRPGGSDNSPLHFGNGTRLTVT.

J is TRBJ1-2 and V is TRBV7-2; D is undetermined. This CDR3 comprises 12 residues. V was cut by 5 bases and J by 7 bases, with 11 bases left in between. Germline assignment: CDR1 SGHTA and CDR2 FQGNSA. The CDR3 reads CASSASRIGYTF. CDR3 nucleotide sequence: TGTGCCAGCAGCGCGAGCAGGATTGGCTACACCTTC.

The gene calls are TRBV27 and TRBJ1-4; TRBD1 matches at 7 bases. Trimming at V came to 6 bases and at J to 3 bases, leaving 1 base not matched to a gene. The germline V gene has CDR1 MNHEY and CDR2 SMNVEV (reference sequence). This CDR3 has 13 amino acids. This CDR3 is CASRGQPNEKLFF. CDR3 DNA: TGTGCCAGCAGGGGACAGCCTAATGAAAAACTGTTTTTT.

J is TRBJ2-7 and V is TRBV25-1; 8 bases match TRBD1. The CDR3 has 13 residues. The trim removed 7 bases at V and 6 bases at J, leaving 8 bases unmatched. Germline-derived CDR1 and CDR2 are MGHDK and SYGVNS. DNA for the CDR3: TGTGCCAGCATTGGGACAGGCCCTGTCGAGCAGTACTTC. Translation gives CASIGTGPVEQYF.

This chain links TRBV2 with TRBJ2-2; D remains unclear. The CDR3 is made up of 14 amino acids. Germline V gives CDR1 SNHLY, CDR2 FYNNEI. V lost 6 bases and J 1 base, leaving 9 bases between the germline ends. The CDR3 DNA reads TGTGCCAGCAGGCCGTCAGTGAACACCGGGGAGCTGTTTTTT. This translates into CASRPSVNTGELFF.

The chain recombines TRBV5-1 with TRBJ1-1; TRBD1 might be the D (5 bases). The germline V gene encodes CDR1 SGHRS and CDR2 YFSETQ. The germline V and J ends were trimmed by 5 bases and 0 bases, with 17 bases remaining between them. The CDR3 has 16 amino acids. CDR3: CASRLDTGDLNTEAFF. CDR3 nucleotides: TGCGCCAGCAGGCTGGACACTGGCGACTTGAACACTGAAGCTTTCTTT.

V is TRBV25-1 and J is TRBJ1-2; D remains ambiguous. Germline V lookup: CDR1 MGHDK, CDR2 SYGVNS. CDR3 length equals 14 residues. Trimming removed 0 bases at V and 4 bases at J, with 9 bases between. CDR3 sequence: CASSEYGSLYGYTF. DNA of the CDR3: TGTGCCAGCAGTGAATATGGCAGTCTCTATGGCTACACCTTC.

The chain has TRBV7-9 and TRBJ2-1; D not certain. The CDR3 has 14 amino acids. Germline-derived CDR1 and CDR2 are SEHNR and FQNEAQ (reference sequence). The germline V and J ends were trimmed by 0 bases and 6 bases, with 9 bases remaining between them. The chain's CDR3 is CASSLASLGNEQFF. DNA of the CDR3: TGTGCCAGCAGCTTAGCGAGCCTAGGCAATGAGCAGTTCTTC.

This clone was detected once. The chain employs TRBV21-1 and TRBJ1-5. TRBV21-1 is a pseudogene. The CDR3 loop spans 15 amino acids. CDR3 DNA sequence: TGTGCCAGCAGCAAAGGGGAGGGAGGAGGTCAGCCCCAGCATTTT. Its protein product is CASSKGEGGGQPQHF.

This clone was found a few times. Relative to the germline gene, one junction end is altered; a read error may explain this. The chain has TRBV29-1 and TRBJ2-7; TRBD1 is a possible D gene (6 bases). This CDR3 has 11 amino acids. Germline assignment: CDR1 SQVTM and CDR2 ANQGSEA. CDR3 amino acids: CSGEQGEVQYF. CDR3 DNA sequence: TGCAGCGGTGAACAGGGTGAGGTGCAGTACTTC.

The CDR3: CASSLAAARGNEQFF. The CDR3 DNA reads TGTGCCAGCAGCTTAGCGGCGGCCCGGGGTAATGAGCAGTTCTTC. The chain carries TRBV7-9 and TRBJ2-1; TRBD2 might be the D (5 bases). With 0 bases removed from V and 7 bases from J, the gap between germline ends came to 13 bases. Germline CDR1 is SEHNR and CDR2 is FQNEAQ (reference sequence). CDR3 length: 15 amino acids.

V gene TRBV5-1 combines with J gene TRBJ2-1; 7 positions match TRBD2. Per germline, CDR1 SGHRS and CDR2 YFSETQ. V lost 1 base to trimming and J lost 3 bases; unmatched junction nucleotides: 7. The CDR3 runs 16 residues. In nucleotides, the CDR3 is TGCGCCAGCAGCTTGAATGGCGGGGGATTCTACAATGAGCAGTTCTTC. Its protein product is CASSLNGGGFYNEQFF. Filled out from reference TRBV5-1 and TRBJ2-1, the complete variable domain reads KAGVTQTPRYLIKTRGQQVTLSCSPISGHRSVSWYQQTPGQGLQFLFEYFSETQRNKGNFPGRFSGRQFSNSRSEMNVSTLELGDSALYLCASSLNGGGFYNEQFFGPGTRLTVL.

This clone was seen only once. This chain joins TRBV7-3 and TRBJ2-7; 9 nucleotides match TRBD1. The length of the CDR3 is 14 residues. Germline V lookup: CDR1 SGHTA, CDR2 FQGTGA. Trimming cost V 5 bases and J 5 bases; bases outside gene matches: 7. CDR3 DNA: TGTGCCAGCAGCCTTACAGGGGGCAAAGACGAGCAGTACTTC. Translating gives CASSLTGGKDEQYF.

The V gene is TRBV19, the J gene TRBJ1-1, with D possibly being TRBD1 (6 bases). The V and J ends lost 3 bases and 3 bases respectively, with 14 bases between them. CDR3 size: 15 residues. The germline CDR1 and CDR2 sequences are LNHDA and SQIVND (reference sequence). This chain's CDR3 is CASSINRELDTEAFF. The DNA of the CDR3 is TGTGCCAGTAGTATTAACAGGGAGCTTGACACTGAAGCTTTCTTT.